This T cell receptor beta chain was sequenced for a study of long-term antiretroviral therapy in people with HIV. A v3.0 immunoSEQ assay was performed at survey level. Each sample aimed for about 35,000-50,000 sequenced T-cell genomes. This table comes from immunoSEQ multiplex PCR, and its TCRdb copy is limited to in-frame clones, with some not included. Here the sample spans around 21,000 clones, 81% being singletons. This clone showed up just once. Per the germline V gene, CDR1 is SGHDT and CDR2 is YYEEEE. V lost 0 bases and J 0 bases, leaving 10 bases between the germline ends. This CDR3 is built from 17 residues.

The chain carries TRBV5-6 and TRBJ2-6; D not resolved. The receptor comes from a man aged 35-49 years with HIV. Sequencing was performed on unsorted PBMCs, taken 0.1 years before starting antiretroviral therapy. This chain's CDR3 is CASSLGRMVSGANVLTF. The CDR3 DNA follows: TGTGCCAGCAGCTTGGGTAGGATGGTCTCTGGGGCCAACGTCCTGACTTTC.